What follows is one T cell receptor (beta chain) and its context. The antigen is unknown. The data are from a study of blood T cells in healthy people across ages. Alongside a J-beta primer mix, a sample-barcoded 5' primer served in a second PCR lasting roughly 6 to 11 cycles. A single record per CDR3 protein comes from TCRdb applying MiXCR to the 5' RACE reads. The table lists about 1,800,000 distinct CDR3 sequences, 28% of them singletons. Study findings and constraints: Measured against age, TCR beta diversity per million T cells decreased in a roughly linear manner. Changes in expanded clonotypes were possibly confounded, as the CMV status of donors was unknown. More naive CD4+ cells and higher diversity marked long-lived donors relative to aged donors. Conclusively comparing naive with antigen-experienced cells was impossible with unsorted PBMCs.

Germline assignment: CDR1 LGHNA and CDR2 YSLEER. This CDR3 is built from 16 residues. The ends lost 2 bases at V and 2 bases at J; junction bases unmatched: 9. Sequenced: blood. This TCR came from a woman in her twenties or thirties in good health. The rearrangement uses TRBV4-3 and TRBJ2-7; 7 nucleotides align to TRBD2. In DNA, the CDR3 is TGCGCCAGCAGCCAAAGACCTAGCGGAGGGGCCTACGAGCAGTACTTC. Translation gives CASSQRPSGGAYEQYF.